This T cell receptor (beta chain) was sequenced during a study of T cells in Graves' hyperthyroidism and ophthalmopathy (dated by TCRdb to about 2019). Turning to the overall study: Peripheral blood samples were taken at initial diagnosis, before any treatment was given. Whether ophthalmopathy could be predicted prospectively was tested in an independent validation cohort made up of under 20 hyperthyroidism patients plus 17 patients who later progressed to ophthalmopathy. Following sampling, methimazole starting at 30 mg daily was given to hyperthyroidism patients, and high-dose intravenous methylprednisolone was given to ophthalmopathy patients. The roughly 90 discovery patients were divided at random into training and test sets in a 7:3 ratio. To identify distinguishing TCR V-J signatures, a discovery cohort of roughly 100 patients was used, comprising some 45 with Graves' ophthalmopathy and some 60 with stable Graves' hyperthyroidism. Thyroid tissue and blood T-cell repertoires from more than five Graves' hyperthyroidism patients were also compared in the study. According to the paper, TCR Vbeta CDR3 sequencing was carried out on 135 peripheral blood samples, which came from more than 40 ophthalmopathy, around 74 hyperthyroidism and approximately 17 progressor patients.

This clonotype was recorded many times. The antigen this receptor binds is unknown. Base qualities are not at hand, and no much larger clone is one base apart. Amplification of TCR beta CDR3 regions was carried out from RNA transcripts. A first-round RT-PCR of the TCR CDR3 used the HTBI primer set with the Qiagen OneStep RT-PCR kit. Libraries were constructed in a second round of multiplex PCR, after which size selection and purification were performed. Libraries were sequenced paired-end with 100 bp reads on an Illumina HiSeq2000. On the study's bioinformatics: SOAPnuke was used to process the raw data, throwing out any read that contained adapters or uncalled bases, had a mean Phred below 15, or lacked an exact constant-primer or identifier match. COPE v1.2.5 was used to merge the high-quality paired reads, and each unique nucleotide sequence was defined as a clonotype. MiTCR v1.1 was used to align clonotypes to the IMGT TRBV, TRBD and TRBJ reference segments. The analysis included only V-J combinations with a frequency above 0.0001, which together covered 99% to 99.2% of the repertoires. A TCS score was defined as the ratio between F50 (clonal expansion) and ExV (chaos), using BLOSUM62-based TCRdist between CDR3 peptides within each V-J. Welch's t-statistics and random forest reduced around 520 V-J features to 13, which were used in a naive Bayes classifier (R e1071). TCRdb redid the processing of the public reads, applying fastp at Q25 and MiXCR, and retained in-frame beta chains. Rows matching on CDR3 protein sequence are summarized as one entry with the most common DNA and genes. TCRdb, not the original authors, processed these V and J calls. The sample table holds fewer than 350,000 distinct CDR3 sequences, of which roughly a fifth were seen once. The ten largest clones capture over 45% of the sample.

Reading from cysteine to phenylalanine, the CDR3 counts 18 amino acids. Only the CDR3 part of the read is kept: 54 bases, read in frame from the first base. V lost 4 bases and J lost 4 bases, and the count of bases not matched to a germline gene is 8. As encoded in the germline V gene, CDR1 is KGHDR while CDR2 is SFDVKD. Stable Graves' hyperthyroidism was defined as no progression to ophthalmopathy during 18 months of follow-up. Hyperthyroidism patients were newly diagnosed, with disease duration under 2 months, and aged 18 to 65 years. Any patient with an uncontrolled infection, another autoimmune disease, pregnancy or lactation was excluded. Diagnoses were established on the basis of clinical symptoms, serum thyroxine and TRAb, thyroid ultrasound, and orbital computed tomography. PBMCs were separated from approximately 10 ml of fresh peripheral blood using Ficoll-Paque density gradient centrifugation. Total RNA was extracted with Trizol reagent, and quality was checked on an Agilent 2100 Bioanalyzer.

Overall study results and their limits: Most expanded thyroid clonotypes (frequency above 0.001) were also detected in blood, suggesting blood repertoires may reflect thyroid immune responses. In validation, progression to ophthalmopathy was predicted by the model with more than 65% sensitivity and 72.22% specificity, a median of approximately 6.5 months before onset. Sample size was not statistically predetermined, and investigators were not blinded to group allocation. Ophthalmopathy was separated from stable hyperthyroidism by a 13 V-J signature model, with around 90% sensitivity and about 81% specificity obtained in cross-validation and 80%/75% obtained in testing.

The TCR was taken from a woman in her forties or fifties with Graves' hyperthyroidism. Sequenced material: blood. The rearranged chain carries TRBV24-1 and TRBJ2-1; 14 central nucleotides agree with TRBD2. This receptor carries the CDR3 CATSDTGLAGDGYNEQFF. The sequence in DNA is TGTGCCACCAGTGACACGGGACTAGCGGGAGACGGTTACAATGAGCAGTTCTTC.